The clone carrying this T cell receptor beta chain was observed many times. What it recognizes is unknown. TCRdb redid the calling of the reads with MiXCR, one entry per CDR3 protein. This sample has approximately 260,000 distinct CDR3 sequences; around 20% occur once, and the top ten carry around 20%. The data are from a study of T cell repertoires in cytomegalovirus infection. Study-level background: CMV epitopes used comprised recently identified HLA-C-restricted ones and well-studied HLA-B-restricted ones. It was the public TCR beta signatures that indicated both CMV infection and matching HLA type.

The CDR3 totals 17 residues. J lost 2 bases, V lost 9 bases, and 7 bases had no gene match. This TCR was recovered from a human donor in good health (CMV status not recorded). Some clones in this sample may be carry-over from other donors' samples. V and J are TRBV12-3 or TRBV12-4 and TRBJ2-1, with TRBD2 matching 16 bases. The sequenced sample was cultured PBMCs, obtained from culture after CMV antigen stimulation. The CDR3 nucleotides are TGTGCCAGTGGGACTAGCGGGAGGGCCGTCCCCTACAATGAGCAGTTCTTC. Its translation: CASGTSGRAVPYNEQFF.